This T cell receptor beta chain derives from a study of human T cells and chemical hapten exposure. Time point meaning: patch test 2, 6 weeks after DPC sensitization. Specified treatment: therapeutic diphenylcyclopropenone sensitization with weekly scalp DPC. V shed 11 bases and J shed 4 bases, with 12 bases lying between them. Germline CDR1 reads MDHEN; CDR2 reads SYDVKM. The CDR3 totals 12 residues. The library put unique molecular identifiers onto individual cDNA molecules. TCRdb reanalysed the RACE reads using MiXCR and keeps one entry per CDR3 protein. The data show tens of thousands of distinct CDR3 sequences, roughly 8.5% seen once. This clonotype was seen a handful of times.

This chain links TRBV28 with TRBJ1-5; D call uncertain. The clonotype comes from a woman between 50 and 59 years old with alopecia areata. Some clones in this sample may be carry-over from other donors' samples. The sequencing here drew on whole blood, taken in connection with sensitization to the hapten diphenylcyclopropenone (DPC). The CDR3 bases are TGTGCCTATGGACCGTTTAATCAGCCCCAGCATTTT. Its translation: CAYGPFNQPQHF.